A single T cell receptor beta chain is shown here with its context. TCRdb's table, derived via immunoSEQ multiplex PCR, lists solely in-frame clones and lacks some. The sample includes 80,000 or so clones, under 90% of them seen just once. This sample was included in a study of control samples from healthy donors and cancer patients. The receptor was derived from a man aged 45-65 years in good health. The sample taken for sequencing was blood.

As DNA, the CDR3 is TGTGCCAGCAGCTCCGCCGCCTCTGGGGCCAACGTCCTGACTTTC. Translating it yields CASSSAASGANVLTF. This sequence joins TRBV13 and TRBJ2-6; D call uncertain. Trimming left V 4 bases short and J 0 bases short, with 7 bases between. The CDR3 has 15 residues. CDR1 is PRHDT, CDR2 FYEKMQ, per germline (reference sequence).